The 30 T cell receptor beta chains presented below share a single source sample, sequenced in a study of T cell changes during pregnancy in multiple sclerosis. The table came from immunoSEQ multiplex PCR; TCRdb's copy has only in-frame clones and leaves some out. The repertoire has nearly 110,000 clones, about 90% of them found once; the top ten carry around 1.6%. Sequenced here: peripheral blood, sampled before pregnancy. Receptors were obtained from a female donor with multiple sclerosis, enrolled in a pregnancy study.

The chain employs TRBV6-6 and TRBJ1-2; the match to TRBD1 covers 8 bases. V dropped 7 bases and J dropped 4; count of bases not matched to a gene: 5. CDR1 and CDR2 (germline): MNHNY, SVGAGI (reference sequence). The CDR3 extends over 13 amino acids. The chain's CDR3 is CASTLGTGYGYTF. CDR3 sequence (DNA): TGTGCCAGCACCCTTGGGACAGGCTATGGCTACACCTTC.

The chain is built from TRBV18 and TRBJ1-1, with 10 bases aligning to TRBD1. Germline trimming cut 1 base from V and 4 bases from J; bases unmatched to any gene: 0. The CDR3 loop spans 14 amino acids. The germline V gene encodes CDR1 KGHSH and CDR2 LQKENI. CDR3 DNA: TGTGCCAGCTCACCACGGACAGGGGGCACTGAAGCTTTCTTT. The encoded protein is CASSPRTGGTEAFF.

Only one count was recorded for this clone. The rearrangement uses TRBV11-3 and TRBJ1-1, with D possibly TRBD1 on 5 matching bases. Germline values: CDR1 SGHNT, CDR2 YENEEA. CDR3 size: 16 residues. Trimming stripped 0 bases from V and 4 bases from J, with 15 bases between. CDR3 residues: CASSLEGTRGATEAFF. The CDR3 DNA sequence: TGTGCCAGCAGCTTAGAGGGGACTCGAGGGGCCACTGAAGCTTTCTTT.

The chain uses TRBV9 and TRBJ2-7; TRBD2 aligns across 10 bases. Germline lookup yields CDR1 SGDLS and CDR2 YYNGEE. V gave up 4 bases and J gave up 3 bases; unmatched junction bases: 4. The length of the CDR3 is 14 residues. The CDR3 here is CASSPRTSGYEQYF. CDR3 in DNA: TGTGCCAGCAGCCCTCGGACTAGCGGCTACGAGCAGTACTTC.

The J gene is TRBJ1-3, the V gene TRBV10-3, with a weak D call TRBD1 (6 bases). From germline, CDR1 is ENHRY and CDR2 SYGVKD. The CDR3 loop spans 15 amino acids. The V gene lost 7 bases and the J gene lost 0 bases, with 13 bases spanning the gap. The CDR3 coding sequence is TGTGCCATCACACACGGACAGAACTCTGGAAACACCATATATTTT. Its protein is CAITHGQNSGNTIYF.

This chain links TRBV5-1 with TRBJ1-1; D may be TRBD1 (5 bases). Germline-derived CDR1 and CDR2 are SGHRS and YFSETQ. The CDR3 consists of 16 residues. V was shortened by 0 bases and J by 4 bases, with 16 bases between the two germline ends. The CDR3 DNA is TGCGCCAGCAGCTTGGCCCAGGGCAGGGTGCGCACTGAAGCTTTCTTT. This sequence encodes CASSLAQGRVRTEAFF.

This clone was counted a single time. This chain connects TRBV9 to TRBJ1-6, with D possibly being TRBD1 (6 bases). Germline V gene data show CDR1 as SGDLS and CDR2 as YYNGEE. V was cut by 3 bases and J by 9 bases, with 16 bases left in between. The CDR3 length is 15 residues. CDR3: CASSGPGTNGSPLHF. The CDR3 coding sequence is TGTGCCAGCAGCGGACCCGGGACAAATGGTTCACCCCTCCACTTT. Together with reference TRBV9 and TRBJ1-6, the CDR3 gives the full variable domain: DSGVTQTPKHLITATGQRVTLRCSPRSGDLSVYWYQQSLDQGLQFLIQYYNGEERAKGNILERFSAQQFPDLHSELNLSSLELGDSALYFCASSGPGTNGSPLHFGNGTRLTVT.

The rearrangement links TRBV5-6 to TRBJ2-7, with a weak D call TRBD2 (6 bases). This CDR3 has 17 residues. V was clipped by 2 bases and J by 2 bases, with 20 bases between them. Germline V gives CDR1 SGHDT, CDR2 YYEEEE. The DNA for the CDR3 is TGTGCCAGCAGCTTACGAGCCCGGGACGGGAGAACCTACGAGCAGTACTTC. Its translation: CASSLRARDGRTYEQYF.

The rearrangement joins TRBV7-2 to TRBJ2-1; D is unresolved. Deletions cut 0 bases from V and 6 bases from J, with 9 bases between. Looked up from germline, CDR1 is SGHTA and CDR2 is FQGNSA. This CDR3 spans 14 amino acids. In DNA form, the CDR3 reads TGTGCCAGCAGCTTAGCGGGCAGAATCAATGAGCAGTTCTTC. Protein: CASSLAGRINEQFF.

This clone was observed a single time. The chain couples TRBV15 to TRBJ1-5; D gene uncertain. V dropped 1 base and J dropped 0 bases, with 22 bases sitting between them. This CDR3 has 20 residues. Germline V gene lookup returns CDR1 LNHNV and CDR2 YYDKDF (reference sequence). DNA of the CDR3: TGTGCCACCAGCAGAGGACCCATTTTCTCCAGGACTGATAGCAATCAGCCCCAGCATTTT. This translates into CATSRGPIFSRTDSNQPQHF. Based on the CDR3 plus reference TRBV15 and TRBJ1-5, the full variable domain is DAMVIQNPRYQVTQFGKPVTLSCSQTLNHNVMYWYQQKSSQAPKLLFHYYDKDFNNEADTPDNFQSRRPNTSFCFLDIRSPGLGDTAMYLCATSRGPIFSRTDSNQPQHFGDGTRLSIL.

The V and J genes are TRBV19 and TRBJ1-5, with 7 bases identical to TRBD1. Germline CDR1 reads LNHDA; CDR2 reads SQIVND (reference sequence). Trimming removed 6 bases from V and 2 bases from J; junction bases left unmatched: 13. The length of the CDR3 is 17 residues. The CDR3 is CASSPTPDRARNQPQHF. The CDR3 DNA is TGTGCCAGTAGCCCGACGCCCGACAGGGCACGCAATCAGCCCCAGCATTTT.

The J gene is TRBJ2-2, the V gene TRBV5-6; D might be TRBD2 (6 bases). Trimming took 4 bases from V and 7 from J, leaving 14 bases between them. The CDR3 sequence is 14 residues long. The germline CDR1 and CDR2 sequences are SGHDT and YYEEEE. The CDR3 DNA reads TGTGCCAGCAGCATATTCGCTAGCGACGGGGAGCTGTTTTTT. It is translated as CASSIFASDGELFF.

The chain couples TRBV6-6 to TRBJ2-5; weak D call: TRBD1 (5 bases). The CDR3 has 14 amino acids. Germline CDR1 is MNHNY and CDR2 is SVGAGI (reference sequence). The V end lost 4 bases, the J end lost 1 base, and 10 bases lay between the germline ends. The DNA for the CDR3 is TGTGCCAGCAGTTTAACGACAGTCCAAGAGACCCAGTACTTC. Protein sequence: CASSLTTVQETQYF.

As regards this clone: The sample contains more than one DNA sequence encoding this CDR3. The chain couples TRBV5-8 to TRBJ1-5; D is perhaps TRBD1 (6 bases). The germline gives CDR1 SGHTS, CDR2 YDEGEE. The length of the CDR3 is 15 residues. The V and J ends lost 4 bases and 7 bases respectively, with 18 bases between them. The CDR3 sequence is CASSPTQGRGQPQHF. In nucleotides, the CDR3 is TGTGCCAGCAGCCCAACACAGGGACGGGGACAGCCCCAGCATTTT.

This chain uses TRBV25-1 with TRBJ2-1, with 10 bases fitting TRBD1. Germline lookup yields CDR1 MGHDK and CDR2 SYGVNS. This CDR3 comprises 14 residues. Trimming took 8 bases from V and 8 from J; bases not matched to a gene: 9. This CDR3 reads CASGPGQGLDEQFF. The CDR3 nucleotides read TGTGCCAGCGGGCCGGGACAGGGGCTGGATGAGCAGTTCTTC.

The V call is TRBV10-3, the J call TRBJ1-2; 10 bases align to TRBD1. Germline V gene data show CDR1 as ENHRY and CDR2 as SYGVKD. The CDR3 is 13 amino acids. The V gene end was trimmed by 6 bases and the J gene end by 6 bases; junction bases not matched to a gene: 4. The CDR3 bases are TGTGCCATCAGGACCGGGACAGGGGATGGCTACACCTTC. Translated, it gives CAIRTGTGDGYTF.

V usage is TRBV28 and J usage is TRBJ2-7, with D possibly TRBD2 on 5 matching bases. Germline V gene lookup returns CDR1 MDHEN and CDR2 SYDVKM. The CDR3 length is 13 residues. Trimming shortened V by 1 base and J by 11 bases, and 15 bases separated the two germline ends. Written as DNA, the CDR3 is TGTGCCAGCAGTTTATCGGGATTCCAGGAGGAGTACTTC. Translating it yields CASSLSGFQEEYF.

This clone was found once. The J gene is TRBJ2-7, the V gene TRBV25-1; TRBD1 matches at 7 bases. The CDR3 runs to 14 residues. Germline trimming cut 1 base from V and 6 bases from J; bases unmatched to any gene: 6. Germline values: CDR1 MGHDK, CDR2 SYGVNS. The CDR3 protein is CASSEFGRGIEQYF. The CDR3 DNA sequence: TGTGCCAGCAGTGAATTCGGCAGGGGGATCGAGCAGTACTTC.

The count of this clone is one. The chain employs TRBV7-3 and TRBJ2-1; the D gene is possibly TRBD2 (7 bases). This CDR3 has 16 residues. Trimming removed 1 base from V and 8 bases from J, with 18 bases in between. CDR1 is SGHTA and CDR2 is FQGTGA in the germline V gene. The CDR3 reads CASSLRGGAGTDEQFF. CDR3 DNA: TGTGCCAGCAGCTTAAGAGGGGGGGCAGGGACGGATGAGCAGTTCTTC.

This clone appeared once. The rearrangement joins TRBV7-2 to TRBJ2-1; 11 bases map to TRBD2. J lost 5 bases, V lost 5 bases, and 11 bases had no gene match. The CDR3 runs to 17 residues. Per the germline V gene, CDR1 is SGHTA and CDR2 is FQGNSA. The DNA of the CDR3 is TGTGCCAGCAGCCAAGACCCACGACTAGCGGGACACAATGAGCAGTTCTTC. It is translated as CASSQDPRLAGHNEQFF.

The rearrangement links TRBV6-1 to TRBJ2-3; 10 bases line up with TRBD1. The junction had 3 bases not matched to a gene; V was cut back by 5 bases and J by 4 bases. The germline gives CDR1 MNHNS, CDR2 SASEGT. This CDR3 comprises 14 residues. The CDR3 region is CASSLGQGADTQYF. The CDR3 coding sequence is TGTGCCAGCAGTCTTGGACAGGGGGCAGATACGCAGTATTTT.

The gene calls are TRBV28 and TRBJ2-1; TRBD1 aligns across 7 bases. V was clipped by 8 bases and J by 0 bases; unmatched bases: 13. The CDR3 runs to 17 residues. Germline CDR1 reads MDHEN; CDR2 reads SYDVKM. The DNA for the CDR3 is TGTGCCAGCTCGGGACAGCACCCGATGAGCTCCTACAATGAGCAGTTCTTC. Protein: CASSGQHPMSSYNEQFF. Full variable domain (remainder filled in from reference TRBV28 and TRBJ2-1): DVKVTQSSRYLVKRTGEKVFLECVQDMDHENMFWYRQDPGLGLRLIYFSYDVKMKEKGDIPEGYSVSREKKERFSLILESASTNQTSMYLCASSGQHPMSSYNEQFFGPGTRLTVL.

The chain links TRBV19 to TRBJ1-5; D is unclear. Trimming left V 2 bases short and J 1 base short, with 15 bases between. CDR3 length equals 17 residues. The germline gives CDR1 LNHDA, CDR2 SQIVND (reference sequence). Written as DNA, the CDR3 is TGTGCCAGTAGTATAATCCCCCGGCAGGCCAGCAATCAGCCCCAGCATTTT. Translated: CASSIIPRQASNQPQHF.

This chain joins TRBV29-1 and TRBJ1-4, with unresolved D. Trimming took off 4 bases at V and 0 bases at J, with 15 bases between the two ends. The CDR3 is 16 amino acids. CDR1 and CDR2 (germline): SQVTM, ANQGSEA. The CDR3 DNA reads TGCAGCGTTGGGAGCATCCCCGGCGCAACTAATGAAAAACTGTTTTTT. Amino acids: CSVGSIPGATNEKLFF.

The J gene is TRBJ1-5, the V gene TRBV28, with TRBD1 matching 9 bases. The germline CDR1 and CDR2 sequences are MDHEN and SYDVKM. CDR3 length equals 15 residues. V was pared by 7 bases and J by 4 bases, with 8 bases of the junction left unmatched. CDR3 sequence: CASIKGDRANQPQHF. DNA of the CDR3: TGTGCCAGCATTAAAGGGGACAGGGCTAATCAGCCCCAGCATTTT. Filled out from reference TRBV28 and TRBJ1-5, the complete variable domain reads DVKVTQSSRYLVKRTGEKVFLECVQDMDHENMFWYRQDPGLGLRLIYFSYDVKMKEKGDIPEGYSVSREKKERFSLILESASTNQTSMYLCASIKGDRANQPQHFGDGTRLSIL.

This chain links TRBV11-3 with TRBJ2-7; D is possibly TRBD2 (6 bases). The CDR3 sequence is 13 residues long. The germline V gene has CDR1 SGHNT and CDR2 YENEEA. The V gene lost 5 bases and the J gene lost 3 bases, with 11 bases spanning the gap. The CDR3 here is CASSPRRGYEQYF. The CDR3 DNA is TGTGCCAGCAGCCCCCGGAGGGGCTACGAGCAGTACTTC.

The rearrangement links TRBV9 to TRBJ2-3; D remains ambiguous. This CDR3 spans 14 amino acids. CDR1 and CDR2 from the germline V gene are SGDLS and YYNGEE. Trimming pared 0 bases from V and 1 base from J, leaving 6 bases between. This chain's CDR3 is CASSVVPGTDTQYF. The CDR3 bases are TGTGCCAGCAGCGTAGTCCCAGGCACAGATACGCAGTATTTT.

The CDR3 DNA reads TGTGCCAGCAGTGGCCCGGGACTCACCGGTCAAGCTTTCTTT. Its translation is CASSGPGLTGQAFF. The V call is TRBV25-1, the J call TRBJ1-1; perhaps TRBD1 as D (5 bases). Germline assignment: CDR1 MGHDK and CDR2 SYGVNS. Trimming pared 4 bases from V and 9 bases from J, leaving 18 bases between. This CDR3 contains 14 residues.

V and J are TRBV5-8 and TRBJ1-1; possible D gene TRBD1, 5 bases. CDR3 length: 15 residues. V dropped 0 bases and J dropped 0 bases, with 9 bases sitting between them. Per the germline V gene, CDR1 is SGHTS and CDR2 is YDEGEE. The CDR3 here is CASSLGGGMNTEAFF. DNA for the CDR3: TGTGCCAGCAGCTTGGGGGGCGGGATGAACACTGAAGCTTTCTTT. The whole variable domain, remainder taken from reference TRBV5-8 and TRBJ1-1, is EAGVTQSPTHLIKTRGQQATLRCSPISGHTSVYWYQQALGLGLQFLLWYDEGEERNRGNFPPRFSGRQFPNYSSELNVNALELEDSALYLCASSLGGGMNTEAFFGQGTRLTVV.

V is TRBV7-2 and J is TRBJ1-5, with 8 positions matching TRBD1. Trimming took 4 bases from V and 3 from J; bases not matched to a gene: 11. This CDR3 is 17 amino acids long. CDR1 is SGHTA, CDR2 FQGNSA, per germline. CDR3: CASSSTGTGPYNQPQHF. CDR3 coding DNA: TGTGCCAGCAGCTCTACCGGGACAGGACCGTACAATCAGCCCCAGCATTTT.